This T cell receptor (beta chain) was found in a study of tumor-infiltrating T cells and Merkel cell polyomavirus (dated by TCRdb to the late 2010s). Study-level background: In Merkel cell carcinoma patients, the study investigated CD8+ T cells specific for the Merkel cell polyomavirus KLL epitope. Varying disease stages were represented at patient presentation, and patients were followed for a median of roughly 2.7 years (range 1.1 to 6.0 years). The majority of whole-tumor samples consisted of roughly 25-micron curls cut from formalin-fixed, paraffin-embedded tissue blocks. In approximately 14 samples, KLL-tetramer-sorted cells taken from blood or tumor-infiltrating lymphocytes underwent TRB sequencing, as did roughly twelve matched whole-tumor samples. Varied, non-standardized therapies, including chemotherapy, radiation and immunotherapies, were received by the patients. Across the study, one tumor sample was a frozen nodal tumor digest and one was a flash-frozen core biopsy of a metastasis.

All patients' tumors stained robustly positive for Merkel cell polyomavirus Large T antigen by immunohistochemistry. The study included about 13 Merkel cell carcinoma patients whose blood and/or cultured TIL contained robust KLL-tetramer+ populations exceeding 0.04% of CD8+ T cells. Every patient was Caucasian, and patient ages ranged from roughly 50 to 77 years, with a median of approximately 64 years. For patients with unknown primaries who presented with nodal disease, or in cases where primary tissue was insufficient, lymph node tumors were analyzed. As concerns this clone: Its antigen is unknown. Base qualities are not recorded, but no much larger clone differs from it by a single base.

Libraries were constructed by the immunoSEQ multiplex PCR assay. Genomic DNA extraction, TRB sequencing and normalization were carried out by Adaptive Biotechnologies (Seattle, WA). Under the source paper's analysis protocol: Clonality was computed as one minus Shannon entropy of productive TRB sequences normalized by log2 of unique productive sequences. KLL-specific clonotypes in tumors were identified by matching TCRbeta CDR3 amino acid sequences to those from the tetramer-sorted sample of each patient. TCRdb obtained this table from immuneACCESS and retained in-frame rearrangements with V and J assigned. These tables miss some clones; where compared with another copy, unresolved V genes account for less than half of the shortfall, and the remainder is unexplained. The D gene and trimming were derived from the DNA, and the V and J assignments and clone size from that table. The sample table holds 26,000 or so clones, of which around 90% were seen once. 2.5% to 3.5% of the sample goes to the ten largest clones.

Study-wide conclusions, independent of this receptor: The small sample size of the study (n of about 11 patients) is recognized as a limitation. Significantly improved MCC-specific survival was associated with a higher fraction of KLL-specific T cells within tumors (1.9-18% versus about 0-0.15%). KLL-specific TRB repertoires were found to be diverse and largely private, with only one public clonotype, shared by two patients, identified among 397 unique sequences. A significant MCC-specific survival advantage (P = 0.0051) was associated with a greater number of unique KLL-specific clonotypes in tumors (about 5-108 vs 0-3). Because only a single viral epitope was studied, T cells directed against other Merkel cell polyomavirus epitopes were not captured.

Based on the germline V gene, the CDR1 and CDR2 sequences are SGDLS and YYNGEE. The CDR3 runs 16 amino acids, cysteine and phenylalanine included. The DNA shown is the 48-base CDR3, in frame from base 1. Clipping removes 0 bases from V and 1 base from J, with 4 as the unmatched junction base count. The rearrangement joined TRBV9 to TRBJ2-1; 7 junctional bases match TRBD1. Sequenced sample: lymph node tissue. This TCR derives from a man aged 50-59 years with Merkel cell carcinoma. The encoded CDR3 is CASSVETGSSYNEQFF. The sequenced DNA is TGTGCCAGCAGCGTAGAGACAGGGAGTTCCTACAATGAGCAGTTCTTC.